The 21 T cell receptor beta chains in this list originate from one sample, sequenced in a study of cytomegalovirus exposure and HLA in healthy donors (TCRdb year 2017). The library was built by means of the immunoSEQ multiplex PCR assay. The multiplex PCR relied on a mix of 60 forward primers for TCR Vbeta segments and 13 reverse primers for TCR Jbeta segments. TCRdb retrieved this table from immuneACCESS and kept in-frame rearrangements only. Not all clones are present; in checked studies, unresolved V genes account for under half, and no reason is known for the remainder. The sample records 170,000 or so clones, roughly three quarters of which are singletons. Over 3% of the sample is taken by the ten largest. Sequenced sample: PBMCs. The receptors derive from a woman between 50 and 59 years old in good health and CMV-seropositive.

A single count supports this clone. The chain combines TRBV11-2 with TRBJ2-7, with 7 bases that match TRBD1. This CDR3 contains 16 residues. Looked up from germline, CDR1 is SGHAT and CDR2 is FQNNGV. V lost 5 bases to trimming and J lost 3 bases; unmatched junction nucleotides: 13. This chain's CDR3 is CASSHFAQGVIYEQYF. In nucleotides, the CDR3 is TGTGCCAGCAGCCATTTCGCGCAGGGGGTCATCTACGAGCAGTACTTC.

The chain has TRBV7-6 and TRBJ1-6, with 7 bases fitting TRBD1. Trimming cost V 4 bases and J 8 bases; bases outside gene matches: 5. The V gene's germline CDR1 is SGHVS and CDR2 FNYEAQ. The CDR3 spans 14 residues. CDR3 region: CASSSWDRYSPLHF. DNA of the CDR3: TGTGCCAGCAGCTCATGGGACAGATATTCACCCCTCCACTTT. The variable domain in full, with the rest retrieved from reference TRBV7-6 and TRBJ1-6, is GAGVSQSPRYKVTKRGQDVALRCDPISGHVSLYWYRQALGQGPEFLTYFNYEAQQDKSGLPNDRFSAERPEGSISTLTIQRTEQRDSAMYRCASSSWDRYSPLHFGNGTRLTVT.

The rearrangement uses TRBV10-3 and TRBJ1-2, with D uncertain. V was shortened by 5 bases and J by 6 bases, with 13 bases between the two germline ends. In germline, CDR1 is ENHRY, CDR2 SYGVKD. The CDR3 has 13 residues. CDR3 amino acids: CAISPQLYDGYTF. The CDR3 nucleotides are TGTGCCATCAGTCCTCAGTTATATGATGGCTACACCTTC.

This chain uses TRBV19 with TRBJ1-2; 8 bases line up with TRBD1. Germline CDR1 reads LNHDA; CDR2 reads SQIVND (reference sequence). J lost 7 bases, V lost 10 bases, and 17 bases had no gene match. CDR3 length equals 15 residues. The CDR3 DNA sequence: TGTGCCACCTCCCCCGGCGACAGGGGTTTGAGTGGCTACACCTTC. Amino acids: CATSPGDRGLSGYTF. The full variable domain, in which reference TRBV19 and TRBJ1-2 provide the parts outside the CDR3, is DGGITQSPKYLFRKEGQNVTLSCEQNLNHDAMYWYRQDPGQGLRLIYYSQIVNDFQKGDIAEGYSVSREKKESFPLTVTSAQKNPTAFYLCATSPGDRGLSGYTFGSGTRLTVV.

This rearrangement joins TRBV16 to TRBJ1-5, with D uncertain. The CDR3 has 17 residues. Trimming cost V 5 bases and J 0 bases, with 17 bases left between them. Germline assignment: CDR1 KGHSY and CDR2 FQNENV. CDR3: CASSGLSGKYSNQPQHF. The CDR3 DNA is TGTGCCAGCAGCGGGTTGTCGGGGAAATATAGCAATCAGCCCCAGCATTTT.

This clone was seen more than once but under ten times. The chain links TRBV5-8 to TRBJ1-1, with 7 bases matching TRBD1. The germline V gene has CDR1 SGHTS and CDR2 YDEGEE. The ends lost 4 bases at V and 4 bases at J; junction bases unmatched: 4. The CDR3 spans 13 residues. CDR3 DNA sequence: TGTGCCAGCAGCCCTGGACAGGCCACTGAAGCTTTCTTT. Residues: CASSPGQATEAFF.

The chain uses TRBV7-6 and TRBJ2-1; a possible D gene is TRBD2 (6 bases). Trimming removed 3 bases at V and 0 bases at J, with 9 bases between. The germline V gene has CDR1 SGHVS and CDR2 FNYEAQ. The CDR3 sequence is 15 residues long. CDR3 loop: CASSLEGTSYNEQFF. The DNA of the CDR3 is TGTGCCAGCAGCTTGGAGGGAACCTCCTACAATGAGCAGTTCTTC. The full variable domain, rest sourced from reference TRBV7-6 and TRBJ2-1, is GAGVSQSPRYKVTKRGQDVALRCDPISGHVSLYWYRQALGQGPEFLTYFNYEAQQDKSGLPNDRFSAERPEGSISTLTIQRTEQRDSAMYRCASSLEGTSYNEQFFGPGTRLTVL.

For the CDR3, the DNA is TGTGCCAGCAGCGGGCTCACTTCTAGCGGGAGGGGGGATACGCAGTATTTT. This encodes CASSGLTSSGRGDTQYF. The chain joins TRBV9 to TRBJ2-3; 12 bases map to TRBD2. The CDR3 contains 17 residues. Germline V gene sequence: CDR1 SGDLS, CDR2 YYNGEE. The V segment lost 3 bases and the J segment 6 bases; nucleotides outside the gene matches: 11.

The chain recombines TRBV14 with TRBJ1-3, with D possibly matching TRBD1 (5 bases). V was pared by 4 bases and J by 5 bases, with 15 bases between. The CDR3 contains 15 residues. Germline V CDR1 and CDR2: SGHDN, FVKESK. For the CDR3, the DNA is TGTGCCAGCAGCCCGGTGGGGCACACTCGAAACACCATATATTTT. Translation: CASSPVGHTRNTIYF.

This clone was observed a handful of times. V is TRBV4-3 and J is TRBJ2-6; a weak D match, TRBD2 (6 bases). V lost 0 bases and J 4 bases, leaving 13 bases between the germline ends. Germline CDR1 is LGHNA and CDR2 is YSLEER. The CDR3 is 17 amino acids. CDR3 DNA: TGCGCCAGCAGCCAAGATGTTGGGGGGTACGGGGCCAACGTCCTGACTTTC. Protein sequence: CASSQDVGGYGANVLTF.

This clone is a singleton in its sample. The V and J genes are TRBV7-2 and TRBJ2-7; no clear D. Trimming pared 5 bases from V and 3 bases from J, leaving 8 bases between. The CDR3 has 12 amino acids. Germline assignment: CDR1 SGHTA and CDR2 FQGNSA. CDR3 loop: CASSLSDYEQYF. CDR3 coding DNA: TGTGCCAGCAGCCTATCCGACTACGAGCAGTACTTC.

The CDR3 loop reads CASSSGQAFTF. The CDR3 DNA reads TGTGCCAGCAGCTCAGGACAGGCCTTCACCTTC. V and J are TRBV7-2 and TRBJ1-2, with 7 bases identical to TRBD1. The CDR3 consists of 11 residues. V gave up 4 bases and J gave up 13 bases; unmatched junction bases: 6. In germline, CDR1 is SGHTA, CDR2 FQGNSA.

This chain joins TRBV4-1 and TRBJ1-2; the match to TRBD1 covers 12 bases. The germline gives CDR1 MGHRA, CDR2 YSYEKL. V lost 1 base to trimming and J lost 5 bases; unmatched junction nucleotides: 8. This CDR3 contains 17 residues. The CDR3 spells CASSQALGQGAGYGYTF. CDR3 in DNA: TGCGCCAGCAGCCAAGCTCTGGGACAGGGGGCCGGGTATGGCTACACCTTC.

As regards this clone: An end of the junction differs from the germline gene, which may be a read error. The chain employs TRBV29-1 and TRBJ1-2; 7 nucleotides align to TRBD1. The CDR3 totals 13 residues. The V gene's germline CDR1 is SQVTM and CDR2 ANQGSEA. In DNA form, the CDR3 reads TGCAGCGTTCAAGACACAGGGGCCCCTGGCTACACCTTC. This gives the protein CSVQDTGAPGYTF.

The table lists this clone with a count of one. The chain has TRBV29-1 and TRBJ2-1, with 7 bases fitting TRBD2. The germline V gene encodes CDR1 SQVTM and CDR2 ANQGSEA. V shed 3 bases, J shed 7 bases, and the junction held 12 bases outside the gene matches. This CDR3 is built from 15 residues. The CDR3 is CSVEGRRENDNEQFF. The CDR3 DNA sequence: TGCAGCGTTGAGGGCAGGCGGGAGAATGATAATGAGCAGTTCTTC.

The rearrangement joins TRBV19 to TRBJ1-1, with TRBD1 matching over 8 bases. Germline values: CDR1 LNHDA, CDR2 SQIVND (reference sequence). The CDR3 extends over 13 amino acids. V dropped 8 bases and J dropped 4; count of bases not matched to a gene: 6. CDR3 protein: CASANTGGTEAFF. The CDR3 region has the DNA TGTGCCAGTGCAAATACAGGGGGCACTGAAGCTTTCTTT.

This clone was observed a handful of times. The CDR3 reads CASSFSGGATDTQYF. CDR3 DNA sequence: TGTGCCAGCAGCTTTAGCGGGGGGGCCACAGATACGCAGTATTTT. The chain uses TRBV5-4 and TRBJ2-3; TRBD2 aligns across 11 bases. The V segment lost 2 bases and the J segment 2 bases; nucleotides outside the gene matches: 1. The CDR3 consists of 15 residues. Germline-derived CDR1 and CDR2 are SGHNT and YYREEE (reference sequence).

The chain carries TRBV5-1 and TRBJ2-2; 10 bases fit TRBD2. From germline, CDR1 is SGHRS and CDR2 YFSETQ. CDR3 length: 17 amino acids. J lost 4 bases, V lost 5 bases, and 11 bases had no gene match. CDR3 residues: CASSPLAGGPGTGELFF. CDR3 nucleotide sequence: TGCGCCAGCAGTCCGTTAGCGGGAGGCCCCGGCACCGGGGAGCTGTTTTTT.

This clone was found a few times. The V and J genes are TRBV5-1 and TRBJ2-7; 8 nucleotides agree with TRBD1. Germline CDR1 reads SGHRS; CDR2 reads YFSETQ. The trim removed 4 bases at V and 5 bases at J, leaving 8 bases unmatched. The CDR3 totals 14 residues. CDR3 residues: CASSTQGGEDEQYF. The CDR3, as DNA: TGCGCCAGCAGCACACAGGGGGGCGAGGACGAGCAGTACTTC.

J is TRBJ1-1 and V is TRBV19; weak D call: TRBD1 (6 bases). V lost 6 bases, J lost 2 bases, and 13 bases lay in between. The CDR3 extends over 14 amino acids. Germline V gene sequence: CDR1 LNHDA, CDR2 SQIVND (reference sequence). CDR3: CASRRQAPNTEAFF. DNA for the CDR3: TGTGCCAGTAGAAGACAGGCCCCTAACACTGAAGCTTTCTTT.

The sample holds a few counts of this clone. This sequence joins TRBV5-4 and TRBJ2-1, with 9 bases lining up with TRBD2. CDR3 length equals 14 residues. The ends lost 1 base at V and 5 bases at J; junction bases unmatched: 1. CDR1 is SGHNT, CDR2 YYREEE, per germline (reference sequence). DNA for the CDR3: TGTGCCAGCAGCTTGACTAGCGGGCACAATGAGCAGTTCTTC. This sequence encodes CASSLTSGHNEQFF. The whole variable domain, remainder taken from reference TRBV5-4 and TRBJ2-1, is ETGVTQSPTHLIKTRGQQVTLRCSSQSGHNTVSWYQQALGQGPQFIFQYYREEENGRGNFPPRFSGLQFPNYSSELNVNALELDDSALYLCASSLTSGHNEQFFGPGTRLTVL.